This T cell receptor (beta chain) appears in the sequencing data of a study of cytomegalovirus exposure and HLA in healthy donors. The PCR used 60 Vbeta and 13 Jbeta primers. TCRdb's copy holds only in-frame clones and misses some; the assay was immunoSEQ multiplex PCR. The sample shows 85,000 to 110,000 clones, roughly 79% of them seen only once. CDR1 and CDR2 from the germline V gene are MNHEY and SMNVEV (reference sequence). The V segment lost 4 bases and the J segment 7 bases; nucleotides outside the gene matches: 9. CDR3 length: 15 residues. The V gene is TRBV27, the J gene TRBJ2-4, with 8 bases fitting TRBD1. The TCR sequence derives from a man between 50 and 59 years old in good health and CMV-seropositive. Specimen: PBMCs. CDR3 protein: CASSSPRTGMNIQYF. CDR3 nucleotide sequence: TGTGCCAGCAGTTCGCCCAGGACAGGGATGAACATTCAGTACTTC.